This TCR beta chain was identified during a study of cytomegalovirus exposure and HLA in healthy donors (dated 2017 in TCRdb). Context from the whole study: In an earlier analysis of approximately 640 of the donors, 276 Gb of sequence data and some 120 million unique TCR beta sequences from about 190 million T cells were reported. An early release that covered some 640 HLA-typed donors contained around 330 gigabases of sequencing data and 70 million to 100 million unique TCR sequences. Of the approximately 400 genotyped donors, approximately 82% fell in the genetic ancestry cluster associated with self-reported Caucasian donors. The aim of the study was to test whether cataloging public T cell receptors could identify signatures of past pathogen exposure. Using immunosequencing, the study profiled T cell repertoires from 666 subjects and related those repertoires to cytomegalovirus serostatus. In addition to the first cohort of 666 subjects, a separate validation cohort of under 150 different subjects was used. The study combined high-throughput TCR immunosequencing, statistical association of individual TCRs with disease status, and machine learning to predict cytomegalovirus infection status. To study patterns of TCR occurrence, a later analysis re-analyzed previously published TCR beta repertoires from 666 donors and added high-resolution HLA genotyping. Rather than drawing on any new phenotypic data, the later analysis identified candidate immune exposures from TCR beta sequences and the way those sequences occurred across donors. An earlier analysis of 500 to 750 of the donors applied high-throughput TCR beta sequencing to assess whether each TCR beta V gene segment acted as functional or pseudogenic. Donor age, sex, ethnicity and CMV serostatus were compiled together with the repertoire data. In a later genetic analysis, genome-wide SNP genotypes for about three fifths of the roughly 670 donors were used, and that subset was treated as a discovery cohort. All discovery cohort repertoires had been generated using a single sequencing platform. HLA typing included class I and class II loci at four-digit resolution. The number of typed donors differed by locus: about 629-630 for A, B, C, DRB1 and DQB1; some 500 for DQA1; roughly 600 for DPA1; and roughly 490 for DPB1. About five DR-DQ haplotypes were handled as single units for association and clustering because linkage in the cohort was strong. Among 398 genotyped donors of the cohort, an average of around 250,000 unique TCR beta nucleotide sequences was sequenced per donor, of which 15% to 20% were non-productive. Results the study describes overall, beyond this receptor: Because counts were too low, roughly 17 rarely observed V segments, including chromosome 9 orphons, were left out of the earlier analysis of 500 to 650 of the donors. A further reported finding was that TCR beta sequences accurately predicted the HLA-A and HLA-B alleles for most subjects in the first cohort. V-gene and J-gene trimming of TCR beta chains was associated with a missense DCLRE1C variant in a later genetic analysis, and the association was replicated in an independent cohort. Correlated functional status among segregating V segments might be attributable to linkage disequilibrium, but an unknown experimental factor could not be ruled out. Strong co-occurrence of HLA alleles, especially DR and DQ, made assigning TCR associations to individual alleles difficult. Because the 87-base-pair reads could not distinguish some IMGT-functional V segments, including TRBV6-2 and TRBV6-3, those segments were excluded. In both the original and validation cohorts, the classifier was reported to diagnose cytomegalovirus status with high specificity and sensitivity. A cluster of highly shared sequence variants was judged likely to represent a technical artifact of the sequencing pipeline. Compared with the 666-donor mean, donors in an Asian-associated ancestry cluster had fewer N-insertions in productive TCRs, according to a later genetic analysis. In a later analysis, most CMV-associated TCR beta chains were found to appear HLA-restricted, with HLA associations seemingly driven largely by CMV exposure. In this cohort, only TCR beta chains were sequenced, and detectable features were limited by the absence of alpha or paired-chain data. Across donors, most TCR sequences were observed very rarely, whereas some public TCRs were present in many individuals. CMV serostatus was the only immune exposure information available for the cohort. According to a later analysis, parvovirus B19, influenza, CMV and Epstein-Barr virus appeared linked to several top co-occurrence clusters. According to a later analysis, TCR association rates differed among HLA loci, with DRB1 alleles showing the most associated TCRs and HLA-C alleles showing the fewest. In vitro tests confirmed that a few of the cytomegalovirus-associated TCR beta chains recognize cytomegalovirus antigens. Because HLA typing was missing for some donors at each locus, association tests included only the typed subset. Specific HLA alleles were associated with more than 15,000 TCR beta sequences at a false discovery rate of 0.05 in a later analysis. The authors suggested that the approach could potentially be generalized to other disease states and immunological phenotypes. Broadly in line with IMGT annotations, most TCR beta V segments showed up in productive rearrangements about 90% or about 30% of the time in an earlier analysis of approximately 640 of the donors. The study listed around 160 TCR beta chains as associated with cytomegalovirus. Compared with equally common non-associated chains, HLA-associated TCR beta chains in a later analysis were more clonally expanded and had lower generation probabilities. Sequencing depth was assumed to be roughly uniform across donors in the presence/absence analyses, though that assumption may not hold.

Library construction relied on the immunoSEQ multiplex PCR assay. A mixture of 60 forward primers for TCR Vbeta segments and 13 reverse primers for TCR Jbeta segments was used in the multiplex PCR. A multiplex PCR assay on genomic DNA amplified the CDR3 region of rearranged TCR beta genes. The amplified TCR beta libraries were sequenced on the Illumina HiSeq System as 87-base-pair reads. The paper's processing steps were these. A later analysis counted 65 million to 90 million unique TCR beta chains across the approximately 700 repertoires, and 9 million to 14 million of these chains were shared by at least two donors. Raw reads were error-corrected and collapsed into unique sequences with a nearest-neighbor algorithm that merged closely related sequences to remove PCR and sequencing errors. V, D and J gene segments were assigned by aligning CDR3 sequences to IMGT reference sequences. Each retained sequence needed at least a six-nucleotide match to both a V gene segment and a J gene segment. A rearrangement counted as productive if the CDR3 had no stop codons and remained in frame with V and J, and every other rearrangement counted as non-productive. CDR3 was defined by IMGT convention, running from the second conserved V-encoded cysteine to the conserved J-encoded phenylalanine. The earlier analysis of about 530 of the donors excluded any sequence lacking an unambiguous match to a single V gene segment. An earlier analysis of several hundred of the donors called V segments functional above 56.7% productive rearrangements and segregating when the between-donor standard deviation exceeded 5%. A statistical classification framework was built for diagnosing cytomegalovirus status from the catalog of TCR beta chain sequences. In a later analysis, TCR nucleotide sequences were compared against IMGT/GENE-DB human TR gene sequences so that V and J genes could be assigned. In a later analysis, CDR3 sequences and most-parsimonious VDJ recombination scenarios were assigned using the TCRdist pipeline. In a later analysis, each TCR beta chain was defined by its CDR3 amino acid sequence together with its V-gene family, and reads lacking a unique V-gene family were excluded. In a later analysis, 450 to 600 highly shared, low-generation-probability nucleotide sequences were removed to address suspected cross-contamination and a sequencing artifact. For each public chain, a later analysis derived a clonal expansion index from normalized ranks of inferred template counts within each repertoire. A later analysis computed generation probabilities with a VDJ recombination model fitted to out-of-frame rearrangements, and checked the results against IGoR. A later analysis scored TCR-TCR, TCR-HLA and TCR-CMV co-occurrence with hypergeometric tests, applying a repertoire-size bias correction to TCR pairs. To estimate false discovery rates, a later analysis permuted the HLA or CMV assignments 20 times. In a later analysis, co-occurring TCRs were grouped with DBSCAN, and TCRdist sequence similarity was added when clustering was performed within HLA-allele-positive subsets. Repertoires with fewer than 30,000 or more than 120,000 public chains, plus five repertoires with anomalous nucleotide sharing, were excluded from co-occurrence clustering. TCRdb mirrors the immuneACCESS table, restricted to in-frame sequences. Some clones are absent from its copies; in checked studies, under half trace to an unresolved V gene, and the reason for the others is unknown. The DNA gave D and trimming, while V, J and clone size come from that table. The table for this sample lists 150,000 or so clones; 60% to 85% of them were counted only once. 2.5% to 3.5% of the sample comes from the top ten.

This clone occurred once. No antigen is known for it. The sample holds no much larger clone one base away, and base qualities are not on file. Its CDR3 holds 16 amino acids, cysteine through phenylalanine. Just the 48-base CDR3 DNA is kept, in frame starting at base 1. Germline trimming: 1 base from V, 3 bases from J; junction bases outside gene matches: 5. CDR1 MDHEN and CDR2 SYDVKM were looked up in the germline V gene. The cohort consisted of some 670 healthy bone marrow donors. All cohort members were sampled while nominally healthy, although unrecorded immune exposures were likely present. The donor was CMV seropositive and was included in the group of 250 to 350 seropositive cohort members. A peripheral blood sample was collected from each donor, and TCR beta sequencing was performed on peripheral blood mononuclear cells. Genomic DNA extraction from the blood cell samples was performed with the Qiagen DNeasy Blood Extraction Kit.

The receptor's source is a woman aged 45-59 years in good health and CMV-seropositive. Rearrangement joined TRBV28 to TRBJ1-1; 10 bases in between match TRBD1. Sequencing used PBMCs. Here is the DNA: TGTGCCAGCAGTTTATCTTCCGGGACAGGGGACACTGAAGCTTTCTTT. It specifies CASSLSSGTGDTEAFF.